This T cell receptor beta chain was sequenced in a study of shared clonotypes between healthy human individuals. In the case of this clone: What it binds is unknown.

Study-wide results and caveats: Among donors, clonotype sharing was expected to be affected by sequencing depth.

Sequencing used immunoSEQ multiplex PCR; TCRdb keeps in-frame clones, though not all of them. The table has 850,000 to 1,200,000 clones, approximately 72% seen once. J lost 4 bases, V lost 4 bases, and 5 bases had no gene match. This CDR3 contains 15 residues. CDR1 and CDR2 from the germline V gene are SGHRS and YFSETQ. The J gene is TRBJ2-2, the V gene TRBV5-1, with TRBD2 identical over 9 bases. Specimen: memory CD4+ T cells sorted from blood. Subset given: CD45RA-negative fraction. The clonotype originates from a man younger than 35 in good health. The CDR3 DNA reads TGCGCCAGCAGCACCACTAGCGGGTTCACCGGGGAGCTGTTTTTT. The encoded protein is CASSTTSGFTGELFF.